This T cell receptor beta chain originates from a study of T cell repertoires in cytomegalovirus infection. Study as a whole: Matching HLA type and CMV infection were both indicated by public TCR beta signatures.

Looked up from germline, CDR1 is SGHTA and CDR2 is FQGNSA. With 5 bases clipped from V and 1 base from J, the junction kept 14 bases outside the gene matches. This CDR3 has 17 amino acids. This clonotype was observed at least ten times. TCRdb re-derived calls from the reads in MiXCR, one entry per CDR3 protein. Here the sample spans a few hundred thousand distinct CDR3 sequences, 9.5% being singletons. J is TRBJ2-7 and V is TRBV7-2; 7 positions match TRBD2. What was sequenced was PBMCs. The source of this sequence is a human donor in good health (CMV status not recorded). Some clones in this sample may be carry-over from other donors' samples. This chain's CDR3 is CASSPRSWGGVSYEQYF. CDR3 nucleotides: TGTGCCAGCAGCCCGCGCTCTTGGGGGGGGGTTTCCTACGAGCAGTACTTC.